This TCR beta chain was obtained from a study of T-cell reconstitution after alpha-beta-depleted transplantation in children. Study conclusions and caveats: Approximately two months post-transplant, alpha-beta T cells reportedly originated from several hundred expanded graft clones. In some patients, recipient T cells and intrathymic progenitors surviving conditioning explained high day-60 diversity.

V was clipped by 8 bases and J by 1 base, with 15 bases between them. CDR3 length: 15 residues. Germline V gene data show CDR1 as SNHLY and CDR2 as FYNNEI. This clonotype appeared a few times. What it binds is unknown. A TCRbeta library incorporating unique molecular identifiers was prepared. TCRdb re-analysed the PCR reads in MiXCR, keeping a single row per CDR3 protein. The table shows some 310,000 distinct CDR3 sequences, with about a quarter occurring only once. The chain joins TRBV2 to TRBJ2-1; D is perhaps TRBD1 (5 bases). The starting material was PBMCs, mostly from graft donor cells, obtained 180 days after TCRalphabeta/CD19-depleted stem cell transplant. This TCR was recovered from a male patient younger than 18 who had a stem cell transplant for acute lymphoblastic leukemia, so the T cells may come from the graft donor. The CDR3 DNA is TGTGCCAGCTTCGACAGCCCGAGGTCCTACAATGAGCAGTTCTTC. Translating gives CASFDSPRSYNEQFF.